A single T cell receptor beta chain is shown here with its context. Some clones are missing from TCRdb's copy, which holds only in-frame ones; the method was immunoSEQ multiplex PCR. The sample has over 25,000 clones, around 84% seen once. This sample is drawn from a study of blood T cell repertoires in COVID-19. V shed 5 bases and J shed 5 bases, with 16 bases lying between them. The CDR3 sequence is 15 residues long. Germline V gene data show CDR1 as SNHLY and CDR2 as FYNNEI. The sequence was collected from a man older than 75 with acute or convalescent COVID-19. The rearrangement uses TRBV2 and TRBJ2-1; D may be TRBD2 (6 bases). What was sequenced was peripheral blood. DNA of the CDR3: TGTGCCAGCAGTTGGCGGGGAATAATAAACAATGAGCAGTTCTTC. Its translation: CASSWRGIINNEQFF. Full variable domain (rest looked up from reference TRBV2 and TRBJ2-1): EPEVTQTPSHQVTQMGQEVILRCVPISNHLYFYWYRQILGQKVEFLVSFYNNEISEKSEIFDDQFSVERPDGSNFTLKIRSTKLEDSAMYFCASSWRGIINNEQFFGPGTRLTVL.